The T cell receptor beta chain described here comes from a study of OX40 agonist ivuxolimab in advanced cancers. Describing the broader study: Ivuxolimab, which targeted the costimulatory receptor OX40 (CD134), was an agonistic, fully human IgG2 monoclonal antibody. Peripheral TCRbeta sequencing aimed to test whether ivuxolimab altered TCR sequence diversity and caused clonal T-cell expansion. Partial responses occurred in three dose-escalation patients, of whom one had hepatocellular carcinoma and two had cutaneous melanoma. Intravenous ivuxolimab was administered to patients every 2 weeks at six dose levels: 0.01, 0.1, 0.3, 1.5, 3 and 10 mg/kg. The monotherapy dose-escalation portion (N ≈ 56 patients) of the phase I ivuxolimab trial is reported in the paper. Among the approximately 54 dose-escalation patients, roughly 20 had hepatocellular carcinoma, 15 or so melanoma, 9 renal cell carcinoma and 9 head and neck cancer. The dose-escalation cohort was 80% to 90% male with a mean age of 60 years, ranging from about 23 to 85. Patients were allowed to have had prior anti-PD-1, anti-PD-L1 or anti-CTLA-4 therapy, and 30% to 40% of the dose-escalation patients had been treated with checkpoint inhibitors.

About this clone: There is no known antigen for this receptor. No much larger clone exists at a distance of one base, and base qualities are not known.

The CDR3, cysteine through phenylalanine, is 13 amino acids long. Left in the record is the CDR3 DNA by itself, 39 bases read in frame from the first base. Sequences SGHNT (CDR1) and YYREEE (CDR2) are obtained from the germline V gene (reference sequence). Trimming at the junction amounts to 4 bases on V and 1 base on J, and the germline ends lie 5 bases apart. The trial excluded patients who had a history of autoimmune disease or who were on systemic immunosuppression. Peripheral blood for TCR sequencing was collected from all dose cohorts at baseline, on cycle 4 day 1, and on cycle 7 day 1. Samples came from an open-label, multicenter, first-in-human phase I dose-escalation trial of ivuxolimab. Adults with locally advanced or metastatic head and neck squamous cell, hepatocellular, melanoma or renal cell carcinoma were enrolled in the trial. CD4+ and CD8+ T cells were sorted separately from peripheral blood before TCR sequencing.

What the study reported, not specific to this receptor: Clonal expansion of both CD4+ and CD8+ blood T cells was observed from baseline to week 6 at doses 0.1 to 3.0 mg/kg. Which antigens the clonally expanded peripheral T cells were specific for was not determined. Low levels of normalized T-cell clonal expansion were also seen in some patients who did not respond. In the 0.1-3.0 mg/kg groups, partial responders were among the patients with the lowest normalized peripheral clonal expansion, particularly in CD8+ T cells. After ivuxolimab, CD8+ T cells had more expanded clones than CD4+ T cells on average.

Genomic DNA was isolated from the sorted cells so that the TCRbeta CDR3 region could be sequenced. The immunoSEQ Assay was used to sequence the TCRbeta CDR3 regions. TCRdb took this table from immuneACCESS and kept in-frame rearrangements with V and J called. Such tables lack part of the clones; where checked against another copy, unresolved V genes explain under half of the gap, and the rest is unexplained. The sample table shows about 73,000 clones, and 86% are seen once. The ten top clones hold roughly 8% of the sample. The clonotype comes from an adult with an advanced solid tumor such as melanoma, head and neck, liver or kidney cancer. Recombination joined TRBV5-4 with TRBJ2-2, and the D gene may be TRBD1, 5 bases matching. Material: CD4+ or CD8+ T cells sorted from blood, obtained in a trial of the OX40 agonist ivuxolimab. The nucleotide sequence reads as follows: TGTGCCAGCAGCGGACAGAACACCGGGGAGCTGTTTTTT. Its protein product is CASSGQNTGELFF.